This T cell receptor beta chain comes out of a study of post-analysis software for immune sequencing data. Study conclusions and caveats: Those samples that were prepared in the same batch co-clustered strongly by F measure. Compared with controls, patients had more of about 5 TRBV segments, including TRBV5-6, TRBV5-1 and TRBV20-1.

The CDR3 spans 12 residues. Germline V lookup: CDR1 MNHNY, CDR2 SVGAGI (reference sequence). The ends were cut back, 6 bases at V and 7 bases at J, with 11 bases in the middle. Unique molecular identifiers were present in the TCR beta cDNA libraries. Each CDR3 protein gets one entry after TCRdb re-called the PCR reads with MiXCR. This sample has hundreds of thousands of distinct CDR3 sequences; 25% to 30% occur once, and the top ten carry approximately 0.6%. Comment on this clonotype: Its specificity is unknown.

The source material was blood. This clonotype originated in a girl between 5 and 17 years old with multiple sclerosis. The J gene is TRBJ2-3, the V gene TRBV6-6; the D gene is possibly TRBD2 (5 bases). The CDR3 region is CASRNEGYTQYF. The CDR3 nucleotides read TGTGCCAGCAGAAACGAGGGATATACGCAGTATTTT.